These 14 T cell receptor beta chains came from one sample sequenced in a study of cytotoxic CD8 clonotypes in ibrutinib-treated CLL. Method: immunoSEQ multiplex PCR; TCRdb's copy keeps in-frame clones and lacks some. The table includes approximately 26,000 clones, roughly 70% detected once. The sequencing used PBMCs, collected after 12 months of ibrutinib treatment. The receptors were sampled from a human donor with chronic lymphocytic leukemia.

V gene TRBV15 combines with J gene TRBJ2-7, with D possibly matching TRBD2 (6 bases). Germline-derived CDR1 and CDR2 are LNHNV and YYDKDF (reference sequence). The CDR3 consists of 14 residues. With 1 base removed from V and 1 base from J, the gap between germline ends came to 8 bases. CDR3 coding DNA: TGTGCCACCAGCAGAGGCGGGGTTTCCTACGAGCAGTACTTC. Translation: CATSRGGVSYEQYF.

This clone was counted a single time. The gene calls are TRBV5-1 and TRBJ1-1; D gene uncertain. The CDR3 sequence is 17 residues long. Germline CDR1 is SGHRS and CDR2 is YFSETQ. V lost 4 bases and J 7 bases, leaving 26 bases between the germline ends. The CDR3 sequence: CASSNQPLDGYESEAFF. CDR3 DNA sequence: TGCGCCAGCAGCAATCAGCCACTCGACGGCTACGAAAGTGAAGCTTTCTTT. Full variable domain (outside the CDR3, taken from reference TRBV5-1 and TRBJ1-1): KAGVTQTPRYLIKTRGQQVTLSCSPISGHRSVSWYQQTPGQGLQFLFEYFSETQRNKGNFPGRFSGRQFSNSRSEMNVSTLELGDSALYLCASSNQPLDGYESEAFFGQGTRLTVV.

The V gene is TRBV18, the J gene TRBJ1-3, with TRBD1 matching 7 bases. The CDR3 runs 16 residues. Trimming at V came to 3 bases and at J to 4 bases, leaving 9 bases not matched to a gene. Germline CDR1 and CDR2: KGHSH and LQKENI. The CDR3 DNA is TGTGCCAGCTCACCCGCCGGACAGGCAATCGGAAACACCATATATTTT. Residues: CASSPAGQAIGNTIYF.

The chain recombines TRBV18 with TRBJ2-5, with 7 bases matching TRBD1. The CDR3 length is 14 residues. The V gene's germline CDR1 is KGHSH and CDR2 LQKENI. J gave up 4 bases and V 4 bases, and 6 bases lay outside the gene matches. CDR3 protein: CASSLGTVGETQYF. CDR3 bases: TGTGCCAGCTCACTTGGGACAGTTGGAGAGACCCAGTACTTC.

The J gene is TRBJ2-5, the V gene TRBV5-1, with 16 nucleotides matching TRBD2. The CDR3 covers 16 residues. The germline V gene encodes CDR1 SGHRS and CDR2 YFSETQ. Losses at the gene ends were 4 bases for V and 4 bases for J; bases not matched to a gene: 4. The CDR3 reads CASSVGLAGGPETQYF. For the CDR3, the DNA is TGCGCCAGCAGCGTGGGACTAGCGGGGGGGCCAGAGACCCAGTACTTC.

This clone came up a few times. The rearrangement joins TRBV7-6 to TRBJ2-1; TRBD2 matches at 8 bases. The CDR3 has 15 residues. The germline V gene encodes CDR1 SGHVS and CDR2 FNYEAQ. V lost 2 bases, J lost 5 bases, and 5 bases stayed unmatched. This CDR3 is CASSLRRGVNNEQFF. Written as DNA, the CDR3 is TGTGCCAGCAGCTTAAGGCGGGGGGTTAACAATGAGCAGTTCTTC.

In this sample, this clone is medium-sized. Distinct nucleotide sequences in the sample also encode this CDR3. The chain uses TRBV7-9 and TRBJ2-2; 13 bases map to TRBD2. Germline V gives CDR1 SEHNR, CDR2 FQNEAQ (reference sequence). This CDR3 comprises 16 residues. Unmatched junction bases numbered 4, after V lost 6 bases and J lost 3 bases. In nucleotides, the CDR3 is TGTGCCAGCAGTTTCGGACTAGCGGGGGACACCGGGGAGCTGTTTTTT. It is translated as CASSFGLAGDTGELFF.

The chain has TRBV28 and TRBJ2-7; perhaps TRBD1 as D (7 bases). Trimming took 2 bases from V and 9 from J, leaving 17 bases between them. Germline CDR1 is MDHEN and CDR2 is SYDVKM. The CDR3 covers 14 residues. The CDR3, as DNA: TGTGCCAGCAGTTTAAGGGTCAACAGGGGAGGGCAGTACTTC. It codes for CASSLRVNRGGQYF. The whole variable domain, filled in from reference TRBV28 and TRBJ2-7, reads DVKVTQSSRYLVKRTGEKVFLECVQDMDHENMFWYRQDPGLGLRLIYFSYDVKMKEKGDIPEGYSVSREKKERFSLILESASTNQTSMYLCASSLRVNRGGQYFGPGTRLTVT.

The chain carries TRBV7-9 and TRBJ2-7, with 12 positions matching TRBD2. This CDR3 comprises 15 residues. Trimming at V came to 6 bases and at J to 6 bases, leaving 9 bases not matched to a gene. Germline V CDR1 and CDR2: SEHNR, FQNEAQ (reference sequence). CDR3 loop: CASRPTSGGPGEQYF. The CDR3 DNA reads TGTGCCAGCAGACCAACTAGCGGGGGGCCTGGCGAGCAGTACTTC.

This clone occurred a few times. The rearrangement links TRBV2 to TRBJ1-5; D is possibly TRBD1 (5 bases). The V and J ends lost 7 bases and 6 bases respectively, with 10 bases between them. Germline values: CDR1 SNHLY, CDR2 FYNNEI. The CDR3 sequence is 12 residues long. As DNA, the CDR3 is TGTGCCAGCAAGGGAGGGGTTCAGCCCCAGCATTTT. Its translation: CASKGGVQPQHF.

This chain's CDR3 is CAWSGTQGNNSPLHF. In DNA, the CDR3 is TGTGCCTGGAGTGGGACTCAGGGGAATAATTCACCCCTCCACTTT. This chain links TRBV30 with TRBJ1-6; TRBD1 might be the D (6 bases). Trimming shortened V by 1 base and J by 5 bases, and 12 bases separated the two germline ends. Germline V CDR1 and CDR2: GTSNPN, SVGIG (reference sequence). This CDR3 contains 15 residues.

A single count supports this clone. This rearrangement joins TRBV5-1 to TRBJ2-1; D uncertain. V was pared by 3 bases and J by 0 bases, with 7 bases between. Germline V gene data show CDR1 as SGHRS and CDR2 as YFSETQ. The CDR3 contains 14 residues. CDR3 residues: CASSYEPSYNEQFF. CDR3 nucleotide sequence: TGCGCCAGCAGCTACGAGCCCTCCTACAATGAGCAGTTCTTC.

The chain is built from TRBV2 and TRBJ2-3; D is perhaps TRBD1 or TRBD2 (7 bases each). This CDR3 spans 14 amino acids. Between the trimmed V and J ends, which lost 7 bases and 5 bases, there was a span of 16 bases. CDR1 SNHLY and CDR2 FYNNEI come from the germline V gene. The CDR3 nucleotides are TGTGCCAGCAAGCGGGGACAGCATGGAGATACGCAGTATTTT. Protein: CASKRGQHGDTQYF. The entire variable domain, with the rest obtained from reference TRBV2 and TRBJ2-3, is as follows: EPEVTQTPSHQVTQMGQEVILRCVPISNHLYFYWYRQILGQKVEFLVSFYNNEISEKSEIFDDQFSVERPDGSNFTLKIRSTKLEDSAMYFCASKRGQHGDTQYFGPGTRLTVL.

The chain has TRBV7-2 and TRBJ2-6; D is ambiguous. The CDR3 contains 11 residues. Germline CDR1 and CDR2: SGHTA and FQGNSA. Deletions cut 5 bases from V and 10 bases from J, with 6 bases between. The CDR3 bases are TGTGCCAGCAGCAGATCAAACGTCCTGACTTTC. Its protein is CASSRSNVLTF. The whole variable domain, remainder taken from reference TRBV7-2 and TRBJ2-6, is GAGVSQSPSNKVTEKGKDVELRCDPISGHTALYWYRQSLGQGLEFLIYFQGNSAPDKSGLPSDRFSAERTGGSVSTLTIQRTQQEDSAVYLCASSRSNVLTFGAGSRLTVL.